The 14 T cell receptor beta chains reported below all come from one sample, sequenced in a study of PD-1 blockade in classical Hodgkin lymphoma. Every patient experienced relapse after autologous stem cell transplantation, and brentuximab vedotin exposure varied. CD4+ T cells were purified from thawed PBMCs by negative selection. The repertoire was sequenced with immunoSEQ multiplex PCR; TCRdb's copy has only in-frame clones and lacks some. Of some 8,900 clones in the sample, about 80% were seen once. The sequences come from CD4+ T cells from blood, collected at baseline. The receptors originated from a human donor with classical Hodgkin lymphoma.

The rearrangement uses TRBV7-6 and TRBJ2-2; the D gene is possibly TRBD1 (6 bases). Germline values: CDR1 SGHVS, CDR2 FNYEAQ. This CDR3 comprises 15 residues. V was trimmed by 3 bases and J by 6 bases, leaving 14 bases between them. As DNA, the CDR3 is TGTGCCAGCAGCTTTGGTCAGGGGCCCCCCGGGGAGCTGTTTTTT. It specifies CASSFGQGPPGELFF.

The rearrangement uses TRBV23-1 and TRBJ1-2; 7 nucleotides line up with TRBD1. TRBV23-1 is an ORF for which the function is uncertain. CDR3 length: 16 amino acids. V lost 9 bases and J lost 3; bases outside the gene matches: 16. The CDR3 region has the DNA TGCGCCAGAAAGAGACAGGGTTTAACGAGCGACTATGGCTACACCTTC. This codes for CARKRQGLTSDYGYTF.

This chain joins TRBV6-5 and TRBJ2-1, with 10 nucleotides matching TRBD2. This CDR3 spans 14 amino acids. Germline CDR1 MNHEY, CDR2 SVGAGI. Trimming cost V 6 bases and J 9 bases; bases outside gene matches: 8. This CDR3 reads CASSRSGRATEQFF. The DNA of the CDR3 is TGTGCCAGCAGCCGCAGCGGGAGGGCCACTGAGCAGTTCTTC.

The genes are TRBV6-5 and TRBJ2-1; D is undetermined. Germline values: CDR1 MNHEY, CDR2 SVGAGI. V was trimmed by 6 bases and J by 7 bases, leaving 19 bases between them. The CDR3 extends over 15 amino acids. Written as DNA, the CDR3 is TGTGCCAGCAGGCCCCCGGACGCCGTAACTAATGAGCAGTTCTTC. This codes for CASRPPDAVTNEQFF.

The V gene is TRBV5-1, the J gene TRBJ1-1, with TRBD1 matching 10 bases. Germline CDR1 SGHRS, CDR2 YFSETQ. The CDR3 contains 14 residues. J gave up 5 bases and V 4 bases, and 5 bases lay outside the gene matches. The CDR3 region is CASSRTGGYTEAFF. CDR3 DNA: TGCGCCAGCAGCCGGACAGGGGGATATACTGAAGCTTTCTTT. Drawing the rest from reference TRBV5-1 and TRBJ1-1, the complete variable domain is KAGVTQTPRYLIKTRGQQVTLSCSPISGHRSVSWYQQTPGQGLQFLFEYFSETQRNKGNFPGRFSGRQFSNSRSEMNVSTLELGDSALYLCASSRTGGYTEAFFGQGTRLTVV.

The chain is built from TRBV19 and TRBJ1-2; possible D gene TRBD1, 6 bases. Looked up from germline, CDR1 is LNHDA and CDR2 is SQIVND (reference sequence). V was pared by 0 bases and J by 8 bases, with 10 bases between. The CDR3 loop spans 13 amino acids. CDR3 DNA sequence: TGTGCCAGTAGTATAGACATGACAGGAGGCTACACCTTC. Translating gives CASSIDMTGGYTF. The entire variable domain, with the rest obtained from reference TRBV19 and TRBJ1-2, is as follows: DGGITQSPKYLFRKEGQNVTLSCEQNLNHDAMYWYRQDPGQGLRLIYYSQIVNDFQKGDIAEGYSVSREKKESFPLTVTSAQKNPTAFYLCASSIDMTGGYTFGSGTRLTVV.

The V gene is TRBV27, the J gene TRBJ2-5, with 7 bases aligning to TRBD2. Losses at the gene ends were 3 bases for V and 9 bases for J; bases not matched to a gene: 4. Germline V CDR1 and CDR2: MNHEY, SMNVEV (reference sequence). The CDR3 is 12 residues long. The CDR3 DNA reads as TGTGCCAGCAGTTTCTTAGGGAGGGCCCAGTACTTC. This gives the protein CASSFLGRAQYF.

The chain uses TRBV6-1 and TRBJ1-1, with D uncertain. The germline V gene has CDR1 MNHNS and CDR2 SASEGT. This CDR3 is built from 13 residues. V was pared by 4 bases and J by 1 base, with 7 bases between. CDR3 DNA: TGTGCCAGCAGTGCCACCCCGAACACTGAAGCTTTCTTT. It is translated as CASSATPNTEAFF.

The V call is TRBV18, the J call TRBJ2-1; tentatively, D is TRBD2 (5 bases). The ends were cut back, 3 bases at V and 0 bases at J, with 15 bases in the middle. Germline CDR1 KGHSH, CDR2 LQKENI. This CDR3 has 17 residues. CDR3 amino acids: CASSPGGGQSSYNEQFF. CDR3 nucleotides: TGTGCCAGCTCACCGGGTGGCGGGCAGAGCTCCTACAATGAGCAGTTCTTC.

The chain links TRBV28 to TRBJ2-1; unclear D gene. CDR1 is MDHEN, CDR2 SYDVKM, per germline. Trimming took off 6 bases at V and 9 bases at J, with 12 bases between the two ends. CDR3 length: 12 amino acids. The CDR3 here is CASRRAGGEQFF. CDR3 nucleotide sequence: TGTGCCAGCAGAAGAGCCGGTGGTGAGCAGTTCTTC.

The V gene is TRBV6-1, the J gene TRBJ2-2; 13 nucleotides agree with TRBD2. CDR3 length equals 14 residues. After removal of 7 bases from V and 6 bases from J, the junction contained 2 bases not matched to a gene. The germline V gene encodes CDR1 MNHNS and CDR2 SASEGT. CDR3: CASTGTSGAGELFF. CDR3 DNA: TGTGCCAGCACCGGGACTAGCGGGGCCGGGGAGCTGTTTTTT.

This rearrangement joins TRBV1 to TRBJ2-7; whether TRBD2, the table's D call, matches the DNA was not checked. TRBV1 is classified as a pseudogene. There are 10 residues in the CDR3. Written as DNA, the CDR3 is TGCACCAGCAGCCCCTGCGAGCAGTACTTC. Amino acid sequence: CTSSPCEQYF.

This clone was recorded only once. CDR3 nucleotides: TGTGCCAGCTCACCTCGGGACAGTACCTACAATGAGCAGTTCTTC. Protein: CASSPRDSTYNEQFF. The chain uses TRBV18 and TRBJ2-1; the match to TRBD1 covers 7 bases. After removal of 3 bases from V and 2 bases from J, the junction contained 4 bases not matched to a gene. The CDR3 spans 15 residues. Germline CDR1 and CDR2: KGHSH and LQKENI. The entire variable domain, with the rest obtained from reference TRBV18 and TRBJ2-1, is as follows: NAGVMQNPRHLVRRRGQEARLRCSPMKGHSHVYWYRQLPEEGLKFMVYLQKENIIDESGMPKERFSAEFPKEGPSILRIQQVVRGDSAAYFCASSPRDSTYNEQFFGPGTRLTVL.

The chain joins TRBV5-1 to TRBJ2-2; a weak D match, TRBD1 (6 bases). This CDR3 spans 15 amino acids. Germline CDR1 reads SGHRS; CDR2 reads YFSETQ. V shed 6 bases and J shed 3 bases, with 15 bases lying between them. CDR3 loop: CASKGEPLYTGELFF. In DNA form, the CDR3 reads TGCGCCAGCAAGGGGGAACCCTTATACACCGGGGAGCTGTTTTTT.